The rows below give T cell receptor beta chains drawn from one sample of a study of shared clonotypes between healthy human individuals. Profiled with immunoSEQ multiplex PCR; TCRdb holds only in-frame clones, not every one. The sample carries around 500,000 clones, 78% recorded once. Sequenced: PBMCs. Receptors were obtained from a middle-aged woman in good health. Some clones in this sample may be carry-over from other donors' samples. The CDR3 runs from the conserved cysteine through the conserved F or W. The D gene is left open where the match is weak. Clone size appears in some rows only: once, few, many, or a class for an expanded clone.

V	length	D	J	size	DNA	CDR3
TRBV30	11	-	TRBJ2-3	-	TGTGCCTGGAGTCCCCGGGACCCGCAGTATTTT	CAWSPRDPQYF
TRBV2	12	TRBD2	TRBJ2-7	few	TGTGCCAGCAGGCGACTAGCGGAAGAGCAGTACTTC	CASRRLAEEQYF
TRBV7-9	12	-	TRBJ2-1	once	TGTGCCAGCAGCTTTCTATACAATGAGCAGTTCTTC	CASSFLYNEQFF
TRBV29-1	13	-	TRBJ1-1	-	TGCAGCGCCAGGTCAGAGTTGAACACTGAAGCTTTCTTT	CSARSELNTEAFF
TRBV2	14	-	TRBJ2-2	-	TGTGCCAGCAGTGTCCAGGAAAACACCGGGGAGCTGTTTTTT	CASSVQENTGELFF
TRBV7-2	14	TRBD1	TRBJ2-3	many	TGTGCCAGCAGCTTAAGGACAGGTTCAGATACGCAGTATTTT	CASSLRTGSDTQYF
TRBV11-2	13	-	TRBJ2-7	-	TGTGCCAGCAGCTTAGAGGAGGGCGTCGAGCAGTACTTC	CASSLEEGVEQYF
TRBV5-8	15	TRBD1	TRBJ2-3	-	TGTGCCAGCAGCTTCGACAGGGTAAAGGCGGATACGCAGTATTTT	CASSFDRVKADTQYF
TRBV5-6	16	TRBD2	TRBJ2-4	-	TGTGCCAGCAGCCTGGCAGGACTAGCGGGAGCCGGCATTCAGTACTTC	CASSLAGLAGAGIQYF
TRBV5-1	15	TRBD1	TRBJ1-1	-	TGCGCCAGCAGCTTGGCCGGGACAGGGCAAACTGAAGCTTTCTTT	CASSLAGTGQTEAFF
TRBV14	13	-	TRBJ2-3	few	TGTGCCAGCAGCCTCATGATAACGGATACGCAGTATTTT	CASSLMITDTQYF
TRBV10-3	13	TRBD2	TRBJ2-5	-	TGTGCCATCGGGCTAGCGGCACAAGAGACCCAGTACTTC	CAIGLAAQETQYF
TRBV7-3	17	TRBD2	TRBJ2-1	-	TGTGCCAGCAGCTTAACTGGGACTAGCGGGAGCCGCCATGAGCAGTTCTTC	CASSLTGTSGSRHEQFF
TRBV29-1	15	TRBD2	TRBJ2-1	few	TGCAGCGTCCGCATTGGCGGGAGCTCCTACAATGAGCAGTTCTTC	CSVRIGGSSYNEQFF
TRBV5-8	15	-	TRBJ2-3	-	TGTGCCAGCAGCTTGGGGTACGGGAACACAGATACGCAGTATTTT	CASSLGYGNTDTQYF
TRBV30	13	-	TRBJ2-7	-	TGTGCCGTACGAAAGAAGGGTCCCGACGAGCAGTACTTC	CAVRKKGPDEQYF
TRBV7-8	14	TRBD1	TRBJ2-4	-	TGTGCCAGCAGCCCCCAGACAGGGGAAAACATTCAGTACTTC	CASSPQTGENIQYF
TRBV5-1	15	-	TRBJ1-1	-	TGCGCCAGCAGCACACAATCAGGGGATGGAACTGAAGCTTTCTTT	CASSTQSGDGTEAFF
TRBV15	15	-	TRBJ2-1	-	TGTGCCACCAGCAGAGATCGGGGAGTCCCCAATGAGCAGTTCTTC	CATSRDRGVPNEQFF
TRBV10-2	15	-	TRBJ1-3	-	TGCGCCAGCAGTGATTATCGACCCGCCGGAAACACCATATATTTT	CASSDYRPAGNTIYF
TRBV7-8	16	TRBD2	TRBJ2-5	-	TGTGCCAGCAGCCCAGCGGGAGTAGCGGGAGCCGAGACCCAGTACTTC	CASSPAGVAGAETQYF
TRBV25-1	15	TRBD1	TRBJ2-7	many	TGTGCCAGCAGTGATATGGACAGGGGTCTCTACGAGCAGTACTTC	CASSDMDRGLYEQYF
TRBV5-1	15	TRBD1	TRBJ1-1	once	TGCGCCAGCAGCTTAAGGGACAGGTACAGTGGTGAAGCTTTCTTT	CASSLRDRYSGEAFF
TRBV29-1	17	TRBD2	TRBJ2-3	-	TGCAGCGCCGACGGGACTAGCGGGAGGATGAGCACAGATACGCAGTATTTT	CSADGTSGRMSTDTQYF
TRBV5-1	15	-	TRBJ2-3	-	TGCGCCAGCAGCGCAACAGGGATAGAAACAGATACGCAGTATTTT	CASSATGIETDTQYF
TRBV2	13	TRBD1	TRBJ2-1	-	TGTGCCAGCCGATCCACAGGGGACAATGAGCAGTTCTTC	CASRSTGDNEQFF
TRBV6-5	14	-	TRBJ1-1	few	TGTGCCAGCAGACGGGGAAATGAAAACACTGAAGCTTTCTTT	CASRRGNENTEAFF
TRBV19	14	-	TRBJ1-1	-	TGTGCCAGTAGTACACAGGCCCAGGGCACTGAAGCTTTCTTT	CASSTQAQGTEAFF
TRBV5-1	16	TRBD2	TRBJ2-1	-	TGCGCCAGCAGCCATACTAGCGGGAGCTCCTACAATGAGCAGTTCTTC	CASSHTSGSSYNEQFF
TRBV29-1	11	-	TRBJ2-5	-	TGCAGCGTTTGGATACAAGAGACCCAGTACTTC	CSVWIQETQYF
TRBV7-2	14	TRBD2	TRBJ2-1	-	TGTGCCAGCAAGGCTAGCGGGATCCTCAATGAGCAGTTCTTC	CASKASGILNEQFF